This T cell receptor (beta chain) was captured in a study of shared clonotypes between healthy human individuals. At the level of the study: Three CD4 naive, three CD4 memory, two CD8 naive and one CD8 memory plate were used per donor.

The method was immunoSEQ multiplex PCR; TCRdb's version includes in-frame clones alone and lacks a portion of them. The repertoire consists of 740,000 or so clones, with 73% occurring once and the leading ten covering around 1.8%. There are 18 residues in the CDR3. Germline lookup yields CDR1 MGHRA and CDR2 YSYEKL. V was clipped by 1 base and J by 7 bases; unmatched bases: 13. Donors comprised healthy HIV-negative adults lacking recent acute infections or vaccinations. Source material: memory CD4+ T cells sorted from blood. Subset indicated: CD45RA-negative fraction. The clonotype comes from a woman in her thirties in good health. J is TRBJ2-6 and V is TRBV4-1; 7 positions match TRBD2. The CDR3 sequence: CASSQGGLWEGGANVLTF. The CDR3 region has the DNA TGCGCCAGCAGCCAAGGTGGCCTTTGGGAGGGAGGAGCCAACGTCCTGACTTTC.